This T cell receptor (beta chain) was sequenced during a study of T cell responses to AZD1222 COVID-19 vaccine. Study-level points and caveats: Donor demographics were predominantly white British with a female majority; clonal diversity may be underestimated. Spike-specific TCR depth and breadth grew after two AZD1222 doses.

The CDR3 sequence is 15 residues long. J was trimmed by 6 bases and V by 2 bases; bases with no gene match: 8. Per germline, CDR1 SQVTM and CDR2 ANQGSEA. Using immunoSEQ multiplex PCR, the repertoire was profiled, and TCRdb retains in-frame clones only, with some absent. The repertoire includes about 100,000 clones, around 90% of them detected once, and roughly a sixth sits in the top ten. As to this clone: As yet, its antigen is unknown.

This rearrangement joins TRBV29-1 to TRBJ2-3; 10 nucleotides match TRBD1. This specimen consisted of peripheral blood, obtained on day 0 of AZD1222 vaccination. The receptor comes from an adult in good health. The CDR3 DNA follows: TGCAGCGTTGAATGGTTCGACAGGGGGCCCGATACGCAGTATTTT. Its translation is CSVEWFDRGPDTQYF.